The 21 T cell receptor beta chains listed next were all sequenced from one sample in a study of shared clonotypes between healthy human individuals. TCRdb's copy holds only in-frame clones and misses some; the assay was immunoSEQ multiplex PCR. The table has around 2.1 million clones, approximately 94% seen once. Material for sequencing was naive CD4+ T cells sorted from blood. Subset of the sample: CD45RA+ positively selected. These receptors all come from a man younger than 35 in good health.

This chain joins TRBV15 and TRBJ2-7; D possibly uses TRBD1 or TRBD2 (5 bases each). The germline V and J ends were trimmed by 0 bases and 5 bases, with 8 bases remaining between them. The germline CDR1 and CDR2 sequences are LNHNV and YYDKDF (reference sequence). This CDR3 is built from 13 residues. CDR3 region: CATSRDRGHEQYF. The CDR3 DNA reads TGTGCCACCAGCAGAGATCGGGGACACGAGCAGTACTTC.

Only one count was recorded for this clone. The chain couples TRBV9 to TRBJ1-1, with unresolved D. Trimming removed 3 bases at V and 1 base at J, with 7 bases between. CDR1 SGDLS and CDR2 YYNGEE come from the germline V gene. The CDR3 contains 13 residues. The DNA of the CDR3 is TGTGCCAGCAGCGCGCGGGGGAACACTGAAGCTTTCTTT. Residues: CASSARGNTEAFF. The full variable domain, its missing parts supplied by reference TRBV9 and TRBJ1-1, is DSGVTQTPKHLITATGQRVTLRCSPRSGDLSVYWYQQSLDQGLQFLIQYYNGEERAKGNILERFSAQQFPDLHSELNLSSLELGDSALYFCASSARGNTEAFFGQGTRLTVV.

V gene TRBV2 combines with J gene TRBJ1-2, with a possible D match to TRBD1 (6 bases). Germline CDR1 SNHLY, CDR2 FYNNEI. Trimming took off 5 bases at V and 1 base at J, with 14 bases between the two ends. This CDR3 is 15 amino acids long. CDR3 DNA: TGTGCCAGCAGTCCGGACAGCAGCCTTAACTATGGCTACACCTTC. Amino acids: CASSPDSSLNYGYTF. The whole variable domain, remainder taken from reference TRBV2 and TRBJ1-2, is EPEVTQTPSHQVTQMGQEVILRCVPISNHLYFYWYRQILGQKVEFLVSFYNNEISEKSEIFDDQFSVERPDGSNFTLKIRSTKLEDSAMYFCASSPDSSLNYGYTFGSGTRLTVV.

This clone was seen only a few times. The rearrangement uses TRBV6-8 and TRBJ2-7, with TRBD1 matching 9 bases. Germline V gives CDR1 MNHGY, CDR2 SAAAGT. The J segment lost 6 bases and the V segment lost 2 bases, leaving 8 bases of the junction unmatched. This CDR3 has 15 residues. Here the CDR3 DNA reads TGTGCCAGCAGTTACCCCGGGACAGGGTTTGGCGAGCAGTACTTC. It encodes CASSYPGTGFGEQYF.

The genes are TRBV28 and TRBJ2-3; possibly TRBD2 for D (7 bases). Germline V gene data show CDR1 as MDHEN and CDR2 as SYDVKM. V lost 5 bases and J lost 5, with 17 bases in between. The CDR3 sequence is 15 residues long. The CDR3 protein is CASSLPSGGRDTQYF. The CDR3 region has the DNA TGTGCCAGCAGTCTCCCGTCGGGGGGCCGAGATACGCAGTATTTT.

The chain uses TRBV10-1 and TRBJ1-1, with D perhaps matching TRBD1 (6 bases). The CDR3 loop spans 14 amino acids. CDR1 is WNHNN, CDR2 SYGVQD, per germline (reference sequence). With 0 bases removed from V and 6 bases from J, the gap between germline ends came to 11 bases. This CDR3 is CASSESTGLSEAFF. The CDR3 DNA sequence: TGCGCCAGCAGTGAGTCGACAGGCCTCTCTGAAGCTTTCTTT.

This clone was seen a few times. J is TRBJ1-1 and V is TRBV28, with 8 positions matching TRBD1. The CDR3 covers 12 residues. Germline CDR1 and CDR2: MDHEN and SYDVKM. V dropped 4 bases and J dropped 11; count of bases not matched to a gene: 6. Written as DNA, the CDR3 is TGTGCCAGCAGTTCGACAGGGGTTGGTGCTTTCTTT. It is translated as CASSSTGVGAFF.

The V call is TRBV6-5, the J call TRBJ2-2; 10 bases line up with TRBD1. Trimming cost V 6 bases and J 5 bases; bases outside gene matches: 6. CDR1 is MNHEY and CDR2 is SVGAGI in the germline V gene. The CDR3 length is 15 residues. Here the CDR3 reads CASRRDRGATGELFF. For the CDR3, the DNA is TGTGCCAGCAGACGGGACAGGGGCGCTACCGGGGAGCTGTTTTTT.

The CDR3 is CASSPLRDNTEAFF. The CDR3 bases are TGTGCCAGCAGCCCCCTCAGGGATAACACTGAAGCTTTCTTT. The chain employs TRBV11-2 and TRBJ1-1; D possibly corresponds to TRBD1 (5 bases). From germline, CDR1 is SGHAT and CDR2 FQNNGV. This CDR3 comprises 14 residues. With 5 bases removed from V and 2 bases from J, the gap between germline ends came to 12 bases.

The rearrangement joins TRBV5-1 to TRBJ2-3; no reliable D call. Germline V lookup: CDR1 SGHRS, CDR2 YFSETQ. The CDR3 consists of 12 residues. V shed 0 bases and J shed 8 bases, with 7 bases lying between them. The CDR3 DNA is TGCGCCAGCAGCTTGGACGCAGCTACGCAGTATTTT. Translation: CASSLDAATQYF.

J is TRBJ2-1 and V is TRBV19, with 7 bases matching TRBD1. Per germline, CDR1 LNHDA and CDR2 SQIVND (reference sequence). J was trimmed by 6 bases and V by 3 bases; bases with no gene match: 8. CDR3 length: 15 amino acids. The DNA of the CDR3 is TGTGCCAGTAGTATGGTAGTAAAGGGGGCCAATGAGCAGTTCTTC. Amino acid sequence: CASSMVVKGANEQFF.

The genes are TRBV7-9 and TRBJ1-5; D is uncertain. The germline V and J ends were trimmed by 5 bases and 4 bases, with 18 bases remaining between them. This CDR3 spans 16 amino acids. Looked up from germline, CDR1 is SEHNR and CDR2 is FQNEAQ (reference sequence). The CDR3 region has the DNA TGTGCCAGCAGCCGAAACGTGGACGGACCAAATCAGCCCCAGCATTTT. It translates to CASSRNVDGPNQPQHF.

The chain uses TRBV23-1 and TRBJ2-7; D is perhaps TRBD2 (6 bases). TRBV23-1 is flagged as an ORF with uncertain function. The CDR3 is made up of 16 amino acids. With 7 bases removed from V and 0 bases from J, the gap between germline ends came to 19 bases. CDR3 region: CASNSIADGSSYEQYF. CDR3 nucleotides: TGCGCCAGCAATTCAATAGCGGACGGAAGCTCCTACGAGCAGTACTTC.

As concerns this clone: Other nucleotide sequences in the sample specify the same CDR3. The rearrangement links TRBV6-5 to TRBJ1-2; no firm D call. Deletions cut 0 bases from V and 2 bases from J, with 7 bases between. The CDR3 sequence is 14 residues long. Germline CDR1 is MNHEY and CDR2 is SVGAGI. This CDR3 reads CASSYSAANYGYTF. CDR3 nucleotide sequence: TGTGCCAGCAGTTACTCGGCAGCCAACTATGGCTACACCTTC.

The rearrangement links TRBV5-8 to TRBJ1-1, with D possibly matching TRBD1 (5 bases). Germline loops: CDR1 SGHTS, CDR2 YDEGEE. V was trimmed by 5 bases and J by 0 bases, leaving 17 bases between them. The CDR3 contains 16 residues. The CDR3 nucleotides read TGTGCCAGCAGACGTTTAGGGGTCACAATGAACACTGAAGCTTTCTTT. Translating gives CASRRLGVTMNTEAFF. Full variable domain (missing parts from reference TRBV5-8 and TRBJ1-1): EAGVTQSPTHLIKTRGQQATLRCSPISGHTSVYWYQQALGLGLQFLLWYDEGEERNRGNFPPRFSGRQFPNYSSELNVNALELEDSALYLCASRRLGVTMNTEAFFGQGTRLTVV.

The DNA for the CDR3 is TGTGCCAGCAGCTTCGGATCAAACACCATATATTTT. Translating it yields CASSFGSNTIYF. This chain uses TRBV11-2 with TRBJ1-3; D ambiguous. This CDR3 spans 12 amino acids. Trimming cost V 3 bases and J 6 bases, with 6 bases left between them. The germline gives CDR1 SGHAT, CDR2 FQNNGV.

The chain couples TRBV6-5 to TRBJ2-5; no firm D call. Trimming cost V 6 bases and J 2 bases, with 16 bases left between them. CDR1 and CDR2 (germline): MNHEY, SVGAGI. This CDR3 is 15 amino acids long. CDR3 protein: CASSDDSVRQETQYF. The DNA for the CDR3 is TGTGCCAGCAGCGATGACTCGGTACGTCAAGAGACCCAGTACTTC.

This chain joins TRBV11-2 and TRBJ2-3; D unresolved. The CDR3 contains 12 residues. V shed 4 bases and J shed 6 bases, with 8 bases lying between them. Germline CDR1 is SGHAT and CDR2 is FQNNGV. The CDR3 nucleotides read TGTGCCAGCAGCTCCTTCTGGGATACGCAGTATTTT. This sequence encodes CASSSFWDTQYF.

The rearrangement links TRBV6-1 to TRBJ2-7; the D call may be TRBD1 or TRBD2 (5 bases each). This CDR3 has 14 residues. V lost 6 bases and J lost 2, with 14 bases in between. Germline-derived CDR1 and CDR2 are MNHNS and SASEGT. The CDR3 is CASRTGTRTYEQYF. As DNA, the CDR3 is TGTGCCAGCAGGACCGGGACGAGAACCTACGAGCAGTACTTC.

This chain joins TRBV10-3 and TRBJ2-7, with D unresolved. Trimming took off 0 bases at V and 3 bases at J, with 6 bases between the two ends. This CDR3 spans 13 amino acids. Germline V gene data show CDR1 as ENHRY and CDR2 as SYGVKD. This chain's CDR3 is CAISESGLYEQYF. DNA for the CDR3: TGTGCCATCAGTGAGTCAGGCCTCTACGAGCAGTACTTC.

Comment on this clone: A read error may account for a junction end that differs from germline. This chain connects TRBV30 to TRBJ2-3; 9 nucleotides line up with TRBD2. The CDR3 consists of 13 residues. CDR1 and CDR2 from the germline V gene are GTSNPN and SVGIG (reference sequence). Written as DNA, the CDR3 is TGTGCCGGGAGGACTAGCGGCACAGATACGCAGTATTTT. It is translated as CAGRTSGTDTQYF. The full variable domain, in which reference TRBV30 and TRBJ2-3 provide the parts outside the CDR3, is SQTIHQWPATLVQPVGSPLSLECTVEGTSNPNLYWYRQAAGRGLQLLFYSVGIGQISSEVPQNLSASRPQDRQFILSSKKLLLSDSGFYLCAGRTSGTDTQYFGPGTRLTVL.